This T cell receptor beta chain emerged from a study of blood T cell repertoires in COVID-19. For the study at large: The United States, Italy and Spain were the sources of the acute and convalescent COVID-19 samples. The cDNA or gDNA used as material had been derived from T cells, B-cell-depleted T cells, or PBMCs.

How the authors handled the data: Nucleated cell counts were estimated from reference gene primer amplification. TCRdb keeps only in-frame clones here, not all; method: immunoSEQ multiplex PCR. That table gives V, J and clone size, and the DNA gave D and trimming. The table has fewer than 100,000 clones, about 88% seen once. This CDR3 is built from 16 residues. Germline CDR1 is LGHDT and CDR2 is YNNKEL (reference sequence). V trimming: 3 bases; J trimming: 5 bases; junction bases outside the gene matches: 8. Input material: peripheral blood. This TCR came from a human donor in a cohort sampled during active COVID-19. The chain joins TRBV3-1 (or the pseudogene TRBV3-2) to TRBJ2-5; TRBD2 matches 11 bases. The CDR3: CASSHSSGGTLETQYF. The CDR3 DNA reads TGTGCCAGCAGCCATTCTAGCGGGGGGACCCTTGAGACCCAGTACTTC.